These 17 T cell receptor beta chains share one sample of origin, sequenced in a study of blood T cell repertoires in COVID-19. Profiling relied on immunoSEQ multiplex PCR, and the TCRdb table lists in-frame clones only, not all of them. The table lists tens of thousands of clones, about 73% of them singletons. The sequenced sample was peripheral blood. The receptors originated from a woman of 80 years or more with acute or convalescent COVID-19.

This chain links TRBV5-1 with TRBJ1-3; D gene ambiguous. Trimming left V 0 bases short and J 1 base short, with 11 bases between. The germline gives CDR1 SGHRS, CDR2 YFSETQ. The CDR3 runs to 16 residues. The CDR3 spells CASSLEGSRSGNTIYF. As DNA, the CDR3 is TGCGCCAGCAGCTTGGAAGGCAGCAGGTCTGGAAACACCATATATTTT.

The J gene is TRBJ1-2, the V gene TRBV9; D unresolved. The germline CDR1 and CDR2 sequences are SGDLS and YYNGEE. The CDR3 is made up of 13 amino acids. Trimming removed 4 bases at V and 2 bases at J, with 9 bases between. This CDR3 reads CASSTRSNYGYTF. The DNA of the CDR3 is TGTGCCAGCAGCACCAGGTCAAACTATGGCTACACCTTC.

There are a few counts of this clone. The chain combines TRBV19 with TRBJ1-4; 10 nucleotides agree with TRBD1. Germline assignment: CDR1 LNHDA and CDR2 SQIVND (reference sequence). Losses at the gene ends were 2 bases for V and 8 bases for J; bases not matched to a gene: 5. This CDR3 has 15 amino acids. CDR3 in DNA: TGTGCCAGTAGTATAAACCCGGGACAGGGGGAAAAACTGTTTTTT. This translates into CASSINPGQGEKLFF.

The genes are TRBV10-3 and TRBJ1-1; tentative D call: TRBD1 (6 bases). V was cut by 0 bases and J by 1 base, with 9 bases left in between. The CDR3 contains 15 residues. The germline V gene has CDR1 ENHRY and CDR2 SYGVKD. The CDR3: CAISESTGQNTEAFF. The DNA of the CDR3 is TGTGCCATCAGTGAGTCGACAGGTCAGAACACTGAAGCTTTCTTT.

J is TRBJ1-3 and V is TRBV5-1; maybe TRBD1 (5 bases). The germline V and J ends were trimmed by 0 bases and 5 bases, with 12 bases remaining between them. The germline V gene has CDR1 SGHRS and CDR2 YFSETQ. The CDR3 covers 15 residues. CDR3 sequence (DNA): TGCGCCAGCAGCTTGGGGCAGGGACTTCGAAACACCATATATTTT. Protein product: CASSLGQGLRNTIYF.

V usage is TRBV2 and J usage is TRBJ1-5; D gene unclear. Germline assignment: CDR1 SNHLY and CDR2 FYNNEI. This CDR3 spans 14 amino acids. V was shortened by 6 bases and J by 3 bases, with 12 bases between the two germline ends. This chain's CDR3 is CASSYDTLNQPQHF. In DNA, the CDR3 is TGTGCCAGCAGCTACGACACCCTCAATCAGCCCCAGCATTTT.

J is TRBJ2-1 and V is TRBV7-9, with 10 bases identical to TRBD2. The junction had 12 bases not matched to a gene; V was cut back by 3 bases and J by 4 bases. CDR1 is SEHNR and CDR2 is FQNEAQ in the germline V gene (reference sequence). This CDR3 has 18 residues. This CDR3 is CASSFSPSGRNLYNEQFF. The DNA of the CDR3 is TGTGCCAGCAGCTTTTCGCCTAGCGGGAGAAATCTTTACAATGAGCAGTTCTTC.

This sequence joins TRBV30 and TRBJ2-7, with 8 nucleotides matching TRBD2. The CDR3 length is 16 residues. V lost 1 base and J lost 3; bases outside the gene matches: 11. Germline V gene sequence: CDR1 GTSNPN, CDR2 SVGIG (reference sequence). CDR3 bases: TGTGCCTGGAGTGGAAATGCGGGCGGGGGGAACTACGAGCAGTACTTC. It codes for CAWSGNAGGGNYEQYF.

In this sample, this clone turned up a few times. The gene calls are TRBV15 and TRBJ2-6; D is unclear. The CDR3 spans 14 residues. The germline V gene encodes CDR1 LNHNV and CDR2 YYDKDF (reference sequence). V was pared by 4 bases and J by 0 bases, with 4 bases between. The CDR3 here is CATSIRSGANVLTF. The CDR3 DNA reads TGTGCCACCAGCATCCGCTCTGGGGCCAACGTCCTGACTTTC.

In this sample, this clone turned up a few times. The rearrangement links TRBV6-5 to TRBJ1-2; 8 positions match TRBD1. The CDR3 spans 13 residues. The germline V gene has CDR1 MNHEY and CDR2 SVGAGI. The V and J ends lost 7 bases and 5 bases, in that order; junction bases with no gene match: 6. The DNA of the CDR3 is TGTGCCAGCAAGGACAGGGTTTTGTATGGCTACACCTTC. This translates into CASKDRVLYGYTF.

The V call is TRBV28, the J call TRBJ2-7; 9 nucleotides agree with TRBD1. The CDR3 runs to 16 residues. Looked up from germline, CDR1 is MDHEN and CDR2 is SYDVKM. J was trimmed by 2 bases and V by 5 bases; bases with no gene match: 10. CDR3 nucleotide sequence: TGTGCCAGCAGTCACCTGATCGGACAGGGGACCTACGAGCAGTACTTC. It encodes CASSHLIGQGTYEQYF. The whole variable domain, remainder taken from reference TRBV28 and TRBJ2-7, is DVKVTQSSRYLVKRTGEKVFLECVQDMDHENMFWYRQDPGLGLRLIYFSYDVKMKEKGDIPEGYSVSREKKERFSLILESASTNQTSMYLCASSHLIGQGTYEQYFGPGTRLTVT.

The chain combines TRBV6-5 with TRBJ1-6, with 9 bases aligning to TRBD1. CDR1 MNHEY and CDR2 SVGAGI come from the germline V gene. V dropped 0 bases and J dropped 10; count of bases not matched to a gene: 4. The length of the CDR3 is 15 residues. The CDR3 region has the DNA TGTGCCAGCAGTTACTCGAGACAGGGGGTATCACCCCTCCACTTT. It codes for CASSYSRQGVSPLHF.

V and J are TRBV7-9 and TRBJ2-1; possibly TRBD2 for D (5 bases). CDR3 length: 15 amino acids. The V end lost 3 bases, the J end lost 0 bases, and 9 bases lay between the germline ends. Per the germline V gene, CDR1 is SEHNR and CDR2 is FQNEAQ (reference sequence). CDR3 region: CASSFTGDSYNEQFF. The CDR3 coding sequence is TGTGCCAGCAGCTTTACCGGGGACTCCTACAATGAGCAGTTCTTC.

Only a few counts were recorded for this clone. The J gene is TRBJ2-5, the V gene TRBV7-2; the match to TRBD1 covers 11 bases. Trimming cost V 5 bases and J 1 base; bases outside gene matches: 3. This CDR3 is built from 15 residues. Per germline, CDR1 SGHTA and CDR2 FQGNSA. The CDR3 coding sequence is TGTGCCAGCAGCCCGGACAGGGGGCTCCAAGAGACCCAGTACTTC. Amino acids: CASSPDRGLQETQYF.

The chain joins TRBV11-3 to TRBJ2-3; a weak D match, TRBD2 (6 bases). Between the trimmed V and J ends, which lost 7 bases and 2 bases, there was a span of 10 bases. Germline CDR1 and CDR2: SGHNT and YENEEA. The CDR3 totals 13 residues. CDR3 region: CASKQRVTDTQYF. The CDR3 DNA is TGTGCCAGCAAACAGCGGGTCACAGATACGCAGTATTTT.

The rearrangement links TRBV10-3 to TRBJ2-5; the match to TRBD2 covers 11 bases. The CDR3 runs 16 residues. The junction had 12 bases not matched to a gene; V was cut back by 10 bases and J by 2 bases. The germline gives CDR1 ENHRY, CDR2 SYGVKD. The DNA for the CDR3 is TGTGCCACCGCACCCTCTACTAGCGGGAGTCAAGAGACCCAGTACTTC. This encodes CATAPSTSGSQETQYF.

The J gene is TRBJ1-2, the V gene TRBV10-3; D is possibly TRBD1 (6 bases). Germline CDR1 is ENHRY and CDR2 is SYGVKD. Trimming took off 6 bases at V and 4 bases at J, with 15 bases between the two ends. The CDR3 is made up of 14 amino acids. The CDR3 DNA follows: TGTGCCATCAGGGGCGGCCAGGGGTCCTATGGCTACACCTTC. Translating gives CAIRGGQGSYGYTF.